This T cell receptor beta chain is from a study of PD-L1 blockade in urothelial cancer. The germline V gene encodes CDR1 SNHLY and CDR2 FYNNEI. The CDR3 is 18 amino acids. V trimming: 4 bases; J trimming: 4 bases; junction bases outside the gene matches: 18. Regarding time point: peripheral blood 6 weeks after treatment start. TCRdb's copy holds only in-frame clones and misses some; the assay was immunoSEQ multiplex PCR. The table has roughly 45,000 clones, 83% seen once. The TCR sequence derives from a man aged 55-75 years with urothelial cancer. The V gene is TRBV2, the J gene TRBJ1-1, with 7 bases aligning to TRBD1. Sequenced here: PBMCs, sampled around atezolizumab (anti-PD-L1) treatment. The CDR3 loop reads CASSGFETGSIGVTEAFF. CDR3 nucleotides: TGTGCCAGCAGTGGTTTCGAGACAGGGTCAATCGGAGTCACTGAAGCTTTCTTT.